This T cell receptor (beta chain) derives from a study of regulatory T cells in long-lasting Graves disease. HTBI primers from iRepertoire and Arm-PCR of CDR3 regions yielded the TCR beta libraries. TCRdb recomputed calls from the multiplex PCR reads with MiXCR, one row per CDR3 protein. This sample has about 220,000 distinct CDR3 sequences; roughly 18% occur once, and the top ten carry 12%. Whole-study results and caveats: Persistent disease exhibited a predilection for TRBV28, TRBJ1-2 and TRBJ2-5.

The CDR3 is 16 residues long. Germline V CDR1 and CDR2: KGHDR, SFDVKD. Trimming cost V 6 bases and J 3 bases; bases outside gene matches: 6. This sample's time point: newly diagnosed GD, antithyroid drugs for less than 3 months. PBMC-derived RNA was used for the TCR library. This clonotype was counted ten times or more. Its antigen is not identified. These data also formed part of another study, on T cells in Graves' hyperthyroidism and ophthalmopathy. From that report: Primed by the HTBI set, a first-round RT-PCR was run on the TCR CDR3.

This rearrangement joins TRBV24-1 to TRBJ2-3, with 12 bases fitting TRBD2. The origin of this receptor is a woman in her twenties or thirties with Graves disease. The specimen comprised peripheral blood mononuclear cells (PBMCs), sampled at new diagnosis, from a patient treated with antithyroid drugs. The CDR3 region is CATSSGLAGWTDTQYF. The CDR3 coding sequence is TGTGCCACCAGTTCGGGACTAGCGGGTTGGACAGATACGCAGTATTTT.